Listed below are T cell receptor beta chains from one sample, sequenced in a study of control samples from healthy donors and cancer patients. Here immunoSEQ multiplex PCR was the method, and the copy in TCRdb shows in-frame clones only, minus some. The top ten clones hold around 3% of a sample with 75,000 to 100,000 clones, roughly 90% of them seen once. Sequencing used blood. The receptors derive from a human donor in good health. The donor label of this sample is uncertain. CDR3s include the opening cysteine and the closing phenylalanine or tryptophan. The order of the fields is D gene, clone size, CDR3 length, J gene, V gene, CDR3 DNA, CDR3 protein. D genes are given only for firm matches. Clone size is stated in some rows and not others, as once, few, many or a class when expanded.

D: -
size: once
length: 14
J: TRBJ1-1
V: TRBV9
DNA: TGTGCCAGCAGCCGATCTGGGGTGAACACTGAAGCTTTCTTT
CDR3: CASSRSGVNTEAFF

D: -
size: -
length: 15
J: TRBJ1-2
V: TRBV3-1/TRBV3-2
DNA: TGTGCCAGCAGCCGAAAAGGGTGGTTCGATTATGGCTACACCTTC
CDR3: CASSRKGWFDYGYTF

D: -
size: -
length: 14
J: TRBJ1-2
V: TRBV6-5
DNA: TGTGCCAGCAGTTCCTCATACAGGGTCCATGGCTACACCTTC
CDR3: CASSSSYRVHGYTF

D: -
size: -
length: 15
J: TRBJ1-6
V: TRBV19
DNA: TGTGCCAGTAGTATAGTGAGAGGGGTCAATTCACCCCTCCACTTT
CDR3: CASSIVRGVNSPLHF

D: -
size: -
length: 14
J: TRBJ2-3
V: TRBV18
DNA: TGTGCCAGCTCACCAACCAGGGTCGCAGATACGCAGTATTTT
CDR3: CASSPTRVADTQYF

D: -
size: -
length: 15
J: TRBJ1-4
V: TRBV2
DNA: TGTGCCAGCACCTACGACACTGCAACTAATGAAAAACTGTTTTTT
CDR3: CASTYDTATNEKLFF

D: -
size: few
length: 17
J: TRBJ1-1
V: TRBV28
DNA: TGTGCCAGCAGTTTAAGGCCGCACAGCGGTTCGAACACTGAAGCTTTCTTT
CDR3: CASSLRPHSGSNTEAFF

D: TRBD1
size: -
length: 15
J: TRBJ2-5
V: TRBV3-1/TRBV3-2
DNA: TGTGCCAGCAGCCAAGGGACAGGGCGGCAAGAGACCCAGTACTTC
CDR3: CASSQGTGRQETQYF

D: TRBD1
size: -
length: 14
J: TRBJ1-1
V: TRBV9
DNA: TGTGCCAGCAGCGTAGCGACAGGGGACTCTGAAGCTTTCTTT
CDR3: CASSVATGDSEAFF

D: TRBD2
size: -
length: 15
J: TRBJ2-6
V: TRBV6-5
DNA: TGTGCCAGCGGGGGGGTGAGCTCTGGGGCCAACGTCCTGACTTTC
CDR3: CASGGVSSGANVLTF

D: -
size: -
length: 14
J: TRBJ2-1
V: TRBV6-5
DNA: TGTGCCAGCAGTTACCCGGGACTCCACAATGAGCAGTTCTTC
CDR3: CASSYPGLHNEQFF

D: TRBD1
size: -
length: 15
J: TRBJ1-6
V: TRBV3-1/TRBV3-2
DNA: TGTGCCAGCAGCCAAGCGGACAGGGTTAATTCACCCCTCCACTTT
CDR3: CASSQADRVNSPLHF

D: TRBD1
size: -
length: 14
J: TRBJ1-5
V: TRBV30
DNA: TGTGCCTGGAGTGTTGGGGACAGGCGGCAGCCCCAGCATTTT
CDR3: CAWSVGDRRQPQHF

D: -
size: -
length: 10
J: TRBJ2-3
V: TRBV12-3/TRBV12-4
DNA: TGTGCCAGCAGTACAGATACGCAGTATTTT
CDR3: CASSTDTQYF

D: TRBD2
size: -
length: 15
J: TRBJ2-2
V: TRBV6-5
DNA: TGTGCCAGCAGAGCCCGGGGGGAGGGGACCGGGGAGCTGTTTTTT
CDR3: CASRARGEGTGELFF

D: TRBD1
size: few
length: 15
J: TRBJ2-4
V: TRBV30
DNA: TGTGCCTGGTTAAACCGGGACAGGGTTAAAAACATTCAGTACTTC
CDR3: CAWLNRDRVKNIQYF

D: -
size: -
length: 14
J: TRBJ2-1
V: TRBV5-1
DNA: TGCGCCAGCAGCTTGGAGACACTCTACAATGAGCAGTTCTTC
CDR3: CASSLETLYNEQFF

D: -
size: -
length: 14
J: TRBJ1-5
V: TRBV30
DNA: TGTGCCTGGAGTGCCAGGGTGGCCAATCAGCCCCAGCATTTT
CDR3: CAWSARVANQPQHF

D: -
size: once
length: 13
J: TRBJ1-5
V: TRBV30
DNA: TGTGCCTGGAGTGTTTCAGGGAATCAGCCCCAGCATTTT
CDR3: CAWSVSGNQPQHF

D: TRBD1
size: -
length: 16
J: TRBJ1-5
V: TRBV28
DNA: TGTGCCAGCAGGCCGGGACAGGGTAATAGCAATCAGCCCCAGCATTTT
CDR3: CASRPGQGNSNQPQHF

D: TRBD1
size: -
length: 16
J: TRBJ1-2
V: TRBV27
DNA: TGTGCCAGCAGTTTATCGTACGGGACAGATAACTATGGCTACACCTTC
CDR3: CASSLSYGTDNYGYTF

D: TRBD1
size: -
length: 16
J: TRBJ1-5
V: TRBV7-2
DNA: TGTGCCAGCAGCTTAGAAGGGGGACAGAACAATCAGCCCCAGCATTTT
CDR3: CASSLEGGQNNQPQHF

D: -
size: -
length: 19
J: TRBJ2-7
V: TRBV14
DNA: TGTGCCAGCAGCCAAGATACGCAGGGGAACGGCCTTACTCCGTACGAGCAGTACTTC
CDR3: CASSQDTQGNGLTPYEQYF

D: TRBD2
size: -
length: 14
J: TRBJ2-5
V: TRBV3-1/TRBV3-2
DNA: TGTGCCAGCAGCTTCCTTGCGGGGGGAGAGACCCAGTACTTC
CDR3: CASSFLAGGETQYF

D: -
size: -
length: 14
J: TRBJ2-5
V: TRBV2
DNA: TGTGCCAGCAGTGGGTGGAGGGGGGGAGAGACCCAGTACTTC
CDR3: CASSGWRGGETQYF

D: -
size: -
length: 16
J: TRBJ1-2
V: TRBV7-9
DNA: TGTGCCAGCAGCTTAGTAGCGGGCCCAATGAACTATGGCTACACCTTC
CDR3: CASSLVAGPMNYGYTF

D: TRBD1
size: -
length: 16
J: TRBJ1-6
V: TRBV7-9
DNA: TGTGCCAGCAGCTTAGAGTCGGCAGGGGGGAATTCACCCCTCCACTTT
CDR3: CASSLESAGGNSPLHF

D: -
size: few
length: 14
J: TRBJ1-1
V: TRBV2
DNA: TGTGCCAGCAGTGGAGGGAAGGGGTCGGGTGAAGCTTTCTTT
CDR3: CASSGGKGSGEAFF

D: -
size: -
length: 15
J: TRBJ1-1
V: TRBV5-1
DNA: TGCGCCAGCAGCCCCCCGGGCAGGGAGAACACTGAAGCTTTCTTT
CDR3: CASSPPGRENTEAFF

D: TRBD1
size: -
length: 13
J: TRBJ1-2
V: TRBV19
DNA: TGTGCCAGTAGTGAACAGGGGCAGGATGGCTACACCTTC
CDR3: CASSEQGQDGYTF

D: -
size: -
length: 13
J: TRBJ1-2
V: TRBV27
DNA: TGTGCCAGCAGCAAAAACCGCGCCTATGGCTACACCTTC
CDR3: CASSKNRAYGYTF

D: TRBD2
size: -
length: 17
J: TRBJ2-2
V: TRBV19
DNA: TGTGCCAGTAGTCCCCGTGGGAGCGGGGACAACACCGGGGAGCTGTTTTTT
CDR3: CASSPRGSGDNTGELFF

D: -
size: -
length: 12
J: TRBJ2-2
V: TRBV6-4
DNA: TGTGCCAGCAGTGACAACACCGGGGAGCTGTTTTTT
CDR3: CASSDNTGELFF

D: -
size: once
length: 14
J: TRBJ2-2
V: TRBV18
DNA: TGTGCCAGCTCATCCCTCGATACGGATGGGGAGCTGTTTTTT
CDR3: CASSSLDTDGELFF

D: TRBD2
size: -
length: 16
J: TRBJ2-3
V: TRBV15
DNA: TGTGCCACCGGGACTAGCGGACATCCTAGCACAGATACGCAGTATTTT
CDR3: CATGTSGHPSTDTQYF

D: -
size: -
length: 16
J: TRBJ1-5
V: TRBV6-2/TRBV6-3
DNA: TGTGCCAGCAGCCAAGATGGGATCGTGGGCAATCAGCCCCAGCATTTT
CDR3: CASSQDGIVGNQPQHF

D: TRBD2
size: -
length: 13
J: TRBJ2-5
V: TRBV11-1
DNA: TGTGCCAGTCAGCGCGGGAGCCAAGAGACCCAGTACTTC
CDR3: CASQRGSQETQYF

D: TRBD1
size: -
length: 16
J: TRBJ1-1
V: TRBV5-1
DNA: TGCGCCAGCAGCCCCGGGACAGGGGGCGCGAACACTGAAGCTTTCTTT
CDR3: CASSPGTGGANTEAFF

D: TRBD2
size: -
length: 15
J: TRBJ2-3
V: TRBV7-9
DNA: TGTGCCAGCAGCTTACAGCGGGGGGGCACAGATACGCAGTATTTT
CDR3: CASSLQRGGTDTQYF

D: -
size: -
length: 14
J: TRBJ1-5
V: TRBV24-1
DNA: TGTGCCACCAGTGATGGGAGGGGGGCTCAGCCCCAGCATTTT
CDR3: CATSDGRGAQPQHF

D: -
size: -
length: 15
J: TRBJ2-3
V: TRBV6-1
DNA: TGTGCCAGCAGTGAACGCGGTGGTTGGACAGATACGCAGTATTTT
CDR3: CASSERGGWTDTQYF

D: -
size: -
length: 15
J: TRBJ1-1
V: TRBV19
DNA: TGTGCCAACGCCCCCGGGACACTCATGAACACTGAAGCTTTCTTT
CDR3: CANAPGTLMNTEAFF

D: TRBD1
size: -
length: 14
J: TRBJ1-2
V: TRBV19
DNA: TGTGCCAGTAGTACCGGACAGGCGGCCTATGGCTACACCTTC
CDR3: CASSTGQAAYGYTF

D: -
size: -
length: 13
J: TRBJ2-3
V: TRBV12-3/TRBV12-4
DNA: TGTGCCAGCAGTTTTGTCAGTTTGGATACGCAGTATTTT
CDR3: CASSFVSLDTQYF

D: TRBD1
size: -
length: 16
J: TRBJ2-1
V: TRBV27
DNA: TGTGCCAGCAGTTTCCCCGGAGTGGACAGGACCAATGAGCAGTTCTTC
CDR3: CASSFPGVDRTNEQFF

D: TRBD1
size: -
length: 16
J: TRBJ2-7
V: TRBV5-4
DNA: TGTGCCAGCAGCAGGGGGACAGGGGGCGTTTTCTACGAGCAGTACTTC
CDR3: CASSRGTGGVFYEQYF

D: TRBD1
size: -
length: 14
J: TRBJ2-1
V: TRBV18
DNA: TGTGCCAGCTCAGTGGGACAGGCCTACAATGAGCAGTTCTTC
CDR3: CASSVGQAYNEQFF

D: -
size: -
length: 13
J: TRBJ1-1
V: TRBV18
DNA: TGTGCCAGCTCTCACGACGGGTTTATTGAAGCTTTCTTT
CDR3: CASSHDGFIEAFF

D: TRBD1
size: -
length: 17
J: TRBJ1-2
V: TRBV27
DNA: TGTGCCAGCAGTCCTCTCCGGGACAGGGGGCTCGGCTATGGCTACACCTTC
CDR3: CASSPLRDRGLGYGYTF

D: TRBD2
size: -
length: 15
J: TRBJ2-1
V: TRBV19
DNA: TGTGCCAGTAGTATAGATTCGCGGGGGGGGAATGAGCAGTTCTTC
CDR3: CASSIDSRGGNEQFF

D: -
size: -
length: 13
J: TRBJ1-1
V: TRBV19
DNA: TGTGCCAGTAGTATATCCAGGAACACTGAAGCTTTCTTT
CDR3: CASSISRNTEAFF